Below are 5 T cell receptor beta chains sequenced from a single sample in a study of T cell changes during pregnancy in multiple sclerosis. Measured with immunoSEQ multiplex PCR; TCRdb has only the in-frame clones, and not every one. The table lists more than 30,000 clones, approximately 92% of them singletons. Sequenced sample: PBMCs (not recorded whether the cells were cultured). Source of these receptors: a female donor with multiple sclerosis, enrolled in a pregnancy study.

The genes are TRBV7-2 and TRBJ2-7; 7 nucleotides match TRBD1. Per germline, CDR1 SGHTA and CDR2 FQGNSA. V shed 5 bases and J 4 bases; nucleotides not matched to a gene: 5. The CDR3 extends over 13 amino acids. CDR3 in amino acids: CASSGGQSYEQYF. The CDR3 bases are TGTGCCAGCAGCGGGGGACAGAGTTACGAGCAGTACTTC.

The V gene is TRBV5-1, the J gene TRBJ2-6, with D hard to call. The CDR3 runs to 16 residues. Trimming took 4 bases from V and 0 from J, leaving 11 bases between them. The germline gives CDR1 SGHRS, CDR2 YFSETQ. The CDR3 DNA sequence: TGCGCCAGCAGCCCTGACCCGAACTCTGGGGCCAACGTCCTGACTTTC. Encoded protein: CASSPDPNSGANVLTF.

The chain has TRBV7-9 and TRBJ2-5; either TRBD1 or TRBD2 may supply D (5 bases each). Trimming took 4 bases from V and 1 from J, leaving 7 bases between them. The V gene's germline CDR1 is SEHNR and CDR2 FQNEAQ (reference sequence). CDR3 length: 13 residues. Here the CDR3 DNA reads TGTGCCAGCAGCTGGGACGGCCAAGAGACCCAGTACTTC. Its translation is CASSWDGQETQYF.

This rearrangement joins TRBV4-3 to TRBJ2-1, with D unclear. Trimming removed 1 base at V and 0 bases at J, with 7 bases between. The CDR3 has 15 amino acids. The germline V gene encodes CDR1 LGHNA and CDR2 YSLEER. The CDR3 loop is CASSQGRSSYNEQFF. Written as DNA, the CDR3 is TGCGCCAGCAGCCAAGGTCGAAGCTCCTACAATGAGCAGTTCTTC.

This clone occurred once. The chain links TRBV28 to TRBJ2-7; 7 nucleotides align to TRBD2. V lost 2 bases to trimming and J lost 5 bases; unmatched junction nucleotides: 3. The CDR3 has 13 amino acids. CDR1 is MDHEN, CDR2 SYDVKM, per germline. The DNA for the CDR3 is TGTGCCAGCAGTTTAAGCGGGACCCACGAGCAGTACTTC. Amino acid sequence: CASSLSGTHEQYF.